This TCR beta chain was recovered during a study of blood T cell repertoires in COVID-19. Study information: Specimens from acute and convalescent COVID-19 originated in the United States, Italy and Spain. From T cells, B-cell-depleted T cells, or PBMCs came the material, which was cDNA or gDNA.

The V segment lost 5 bases and the J segment 2 bases; nucleotides outside the gene matches: 6. CDR3 length: 15 residues. CDR1 and CDR2 (germline): SGHRS, YFSETQ. Methods used by the authors: For nucleated cells, counts were estimated from reference gene primer amplification. Clones were read by immunoSEQ multiplex PCR, and TCRdb kept only the in-frame ones, dropping some. D and trimming were read from the DNA, whereas the V and J calls and clone size are those reported in that table. The data contain fewer than 25,000 clones, 75% to 90% of them singletons. The rearrangement links TRBV5-1 to TRBJ2-3; 9 bases align to TRBD2. This sequence originates from a human donor with active COVID-19. The donor label of this sample is uncertain. The sample taken for sequencing was peripheral blood. CDR3 region: CASRRGGQSTDTQYF. The CDR3, as DNA: TGCGCCAGCAGGCGGGGGGGACAGTCCACAGATACGCAGTATTTT.